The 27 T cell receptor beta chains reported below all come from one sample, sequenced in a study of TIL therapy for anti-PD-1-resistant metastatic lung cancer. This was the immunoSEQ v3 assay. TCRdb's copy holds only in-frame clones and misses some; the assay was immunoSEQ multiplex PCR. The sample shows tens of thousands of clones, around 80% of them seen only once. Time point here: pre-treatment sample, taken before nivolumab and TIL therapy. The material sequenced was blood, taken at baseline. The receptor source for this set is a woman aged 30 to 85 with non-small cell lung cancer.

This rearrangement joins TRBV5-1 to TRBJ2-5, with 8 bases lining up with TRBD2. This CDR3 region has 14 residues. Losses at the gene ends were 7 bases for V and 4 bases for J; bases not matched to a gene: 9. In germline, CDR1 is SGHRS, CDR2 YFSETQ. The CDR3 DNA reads TGCGCCAGCTCCGGGGGGGATCTAGGAGAGACCCAGTACTTC. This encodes CASSGGDLGETQYF. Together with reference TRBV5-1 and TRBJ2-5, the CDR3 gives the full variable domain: KAGVTQTPRYLIKTRGQQVTLSCSPISGHRSVSWYQQTPGQGLQFLFEYFSETQRNKGNFPGRFSGRQFSNSRSEMNVSTLELGDSALYLCASSGGDLGETQYFGPGTRLLVL.

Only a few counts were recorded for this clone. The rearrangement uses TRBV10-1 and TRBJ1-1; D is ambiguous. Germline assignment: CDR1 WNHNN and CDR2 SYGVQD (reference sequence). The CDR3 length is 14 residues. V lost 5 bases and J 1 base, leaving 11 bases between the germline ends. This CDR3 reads CASSLSAGNTEAFF. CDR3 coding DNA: TGCGCCAGCAGTCTTTCGGCGGGGAACACTGAAGCTTTCTTT.

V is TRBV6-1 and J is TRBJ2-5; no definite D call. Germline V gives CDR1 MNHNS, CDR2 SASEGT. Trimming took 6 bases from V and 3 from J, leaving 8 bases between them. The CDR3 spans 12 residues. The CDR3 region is CASRGIEETQYF. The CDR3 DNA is TGTGCCAGCAGAGGGATAGAAGAGACCCAGTACTTC.

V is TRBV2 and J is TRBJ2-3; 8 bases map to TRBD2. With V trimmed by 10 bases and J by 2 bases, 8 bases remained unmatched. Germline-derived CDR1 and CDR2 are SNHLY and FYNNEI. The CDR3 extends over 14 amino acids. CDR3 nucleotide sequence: TGTGCCACCACTAGCGGAACGGCCACAGATACGCAGTATTTT. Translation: CATTSGTATDTQYF.

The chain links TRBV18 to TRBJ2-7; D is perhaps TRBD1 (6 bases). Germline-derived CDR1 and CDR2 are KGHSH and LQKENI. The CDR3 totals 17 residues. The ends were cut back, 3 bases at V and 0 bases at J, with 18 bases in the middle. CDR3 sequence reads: CASSPKFQGRLSYEQYF. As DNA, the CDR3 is TGTGCCAGCTCACCGAAATTCCAGGGGCGCCTCTCCTACGAGCAGTACTTC.

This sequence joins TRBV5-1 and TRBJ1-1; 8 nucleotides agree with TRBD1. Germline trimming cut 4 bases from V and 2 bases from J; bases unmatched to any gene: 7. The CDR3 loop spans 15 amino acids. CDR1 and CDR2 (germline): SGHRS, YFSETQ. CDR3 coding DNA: TGCGCCAGCAGCCCTCTGGGACAGGTTAACACTGAAGCTTTCTTT. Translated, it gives CASSPLGQVNTEAFF.

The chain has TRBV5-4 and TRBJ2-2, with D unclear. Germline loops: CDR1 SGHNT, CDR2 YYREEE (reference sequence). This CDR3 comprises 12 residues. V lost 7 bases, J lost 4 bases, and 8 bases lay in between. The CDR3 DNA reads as TGTGCCAGCTCATGGGGCACCGGGGAGCTGTTTTTT. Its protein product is CASSWGTGELFF.

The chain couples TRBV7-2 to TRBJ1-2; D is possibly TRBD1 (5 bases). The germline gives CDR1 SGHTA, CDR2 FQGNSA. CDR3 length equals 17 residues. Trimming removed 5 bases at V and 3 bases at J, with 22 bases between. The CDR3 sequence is CASSNLQGFSLDYGYTF. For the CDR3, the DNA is TGTGCCAGCAGCAACCTCCAGGGTTTTTCATTAGACTATGGCTACACCTTC.

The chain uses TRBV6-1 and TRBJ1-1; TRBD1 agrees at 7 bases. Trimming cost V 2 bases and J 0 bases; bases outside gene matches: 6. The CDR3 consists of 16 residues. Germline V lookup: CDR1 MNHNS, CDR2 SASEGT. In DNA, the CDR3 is TGTGCCAGCAGTGAACAGGGGGGGTTCATGAACACTGAAGCTTTCTTT. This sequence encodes CASSEQGGFMNTEAFF.

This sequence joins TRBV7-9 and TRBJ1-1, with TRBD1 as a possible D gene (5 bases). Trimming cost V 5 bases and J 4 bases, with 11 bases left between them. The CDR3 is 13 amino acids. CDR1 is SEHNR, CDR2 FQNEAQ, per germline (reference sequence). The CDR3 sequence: CASSRGLGTEAFF. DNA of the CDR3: TGTGCCAGCAGCCGGGGGTTGGGCACTGAAGCTTTCTTT. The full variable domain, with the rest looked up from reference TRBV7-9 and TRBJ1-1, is DTGVSQNPRHKITKRGQNVTFRCDPISEHNRLYWYRQTLGQGPEFLTYFQNEAQLEKSRLLSDRFSAERPKGSFSTLEIQRTEQGDSAMYLCASSRGLGTEAFFGQGTRLTVV.

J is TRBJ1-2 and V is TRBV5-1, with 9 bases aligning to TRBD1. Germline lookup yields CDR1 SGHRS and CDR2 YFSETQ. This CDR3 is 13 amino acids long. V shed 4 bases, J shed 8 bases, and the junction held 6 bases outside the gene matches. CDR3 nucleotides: TGCGCCAGCAGCGAACAGGGGGCGCGAGGCTACACCTTC. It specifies CASSEQGARGYTF.

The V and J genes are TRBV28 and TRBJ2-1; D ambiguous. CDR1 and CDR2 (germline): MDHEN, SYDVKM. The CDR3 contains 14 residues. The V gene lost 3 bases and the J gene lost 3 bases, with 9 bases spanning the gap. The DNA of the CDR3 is TGTGCCAGCAGTTTTGAATGGGGCTACAATGAGCAGTTCTTC. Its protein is CASSFEWGYNEQFF.

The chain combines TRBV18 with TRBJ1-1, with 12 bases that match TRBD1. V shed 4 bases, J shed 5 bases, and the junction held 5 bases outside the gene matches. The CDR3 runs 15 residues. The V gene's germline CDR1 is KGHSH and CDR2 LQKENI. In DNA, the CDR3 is TGTGCCAGCTCACGGGGACAGGGGGCAGAGACTGAAGCTTTCTTT. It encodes CASSRGQGAETEAFF. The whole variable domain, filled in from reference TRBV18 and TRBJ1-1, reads NAGVMQNPRHLVRRRGQEARLRCSPMKGHSHVYWYRQLPEEGLKFMVYLQKENIIDESGMPKERFSAEFPKEGPSILRIQQVVRGDSAAYFCASSRGQGAETEAFFGQGTRLTVV.

The CDR3 region is CASSLERQETQYF. CDR3 sequence (DNA): TGTGCCAGCAGCTTGGAACGGCAAGAGACCCAGTACTTC. The chain couples TRBV5-4 to TRBJ2-5; D not resolved. Germline values: CDR1 SGHNT, CDR2 YYREEE (reference sequence). V shed 0 bases and J shed 2 bases, with 5 bases lying between them. The CDR3 loop spans 13 amino acids.

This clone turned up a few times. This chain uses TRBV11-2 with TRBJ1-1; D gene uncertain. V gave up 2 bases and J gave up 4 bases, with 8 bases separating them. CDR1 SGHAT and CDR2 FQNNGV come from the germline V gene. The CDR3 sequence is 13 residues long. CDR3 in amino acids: CASSLTEGTEAFF. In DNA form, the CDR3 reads TGTGCCAGCAGCTTAACAGAGGGCACTGAAGCTTTCTTT.

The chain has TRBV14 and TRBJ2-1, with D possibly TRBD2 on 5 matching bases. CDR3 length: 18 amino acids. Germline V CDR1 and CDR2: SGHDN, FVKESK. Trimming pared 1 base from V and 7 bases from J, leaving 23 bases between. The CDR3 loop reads CASSQGRGERGIYNEQFF. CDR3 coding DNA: TGTGCCAGCAGCCAAGGACGGGGAGAAAGAGGGATTTATAATGAGCAGTTCTTC.

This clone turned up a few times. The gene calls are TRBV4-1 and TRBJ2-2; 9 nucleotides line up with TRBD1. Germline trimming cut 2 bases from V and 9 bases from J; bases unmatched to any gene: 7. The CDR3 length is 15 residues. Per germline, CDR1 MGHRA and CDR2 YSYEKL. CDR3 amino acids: CASSQLKGQGWELFF. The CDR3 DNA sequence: TGCGCCAGCAGCCAATTAAAAGGACAGGGGTGGGAGCTGTTTTTT.

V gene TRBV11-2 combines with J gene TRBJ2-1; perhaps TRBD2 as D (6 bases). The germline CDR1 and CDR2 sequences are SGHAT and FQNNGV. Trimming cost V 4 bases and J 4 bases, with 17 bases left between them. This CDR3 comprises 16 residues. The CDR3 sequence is CASSSLQAGLYNEQFF. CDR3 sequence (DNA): TGTGCCAGCAGCTCGCTTCAGGCGGGATTGTACAATGAGCAGTTCTTC.

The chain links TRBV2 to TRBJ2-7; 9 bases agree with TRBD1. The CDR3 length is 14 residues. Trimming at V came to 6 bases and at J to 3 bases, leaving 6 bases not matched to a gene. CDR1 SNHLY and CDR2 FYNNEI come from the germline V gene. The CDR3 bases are TGTGCCAGCAGCACCGGGACAGGGTACTACGAGCAGTACTTC. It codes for CASSTGTGYYEQYF.

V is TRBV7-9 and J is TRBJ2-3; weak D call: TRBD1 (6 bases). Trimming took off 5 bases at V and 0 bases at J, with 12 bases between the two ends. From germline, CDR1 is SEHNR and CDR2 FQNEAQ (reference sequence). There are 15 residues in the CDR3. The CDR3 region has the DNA TGTGCCAGCAGCCCTTGGACAGTTAGCACAGATACGCAGTATTTT. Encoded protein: CASSPWTVSTDTQYF.

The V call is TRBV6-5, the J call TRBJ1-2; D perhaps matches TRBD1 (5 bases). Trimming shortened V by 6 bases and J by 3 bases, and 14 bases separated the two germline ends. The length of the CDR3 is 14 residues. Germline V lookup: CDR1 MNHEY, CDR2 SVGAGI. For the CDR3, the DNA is TGTGCCAGCAGCCGCGGGGGGGTTGACTATGGCTACACCTTC. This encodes CASSRGGVDYGYTF.

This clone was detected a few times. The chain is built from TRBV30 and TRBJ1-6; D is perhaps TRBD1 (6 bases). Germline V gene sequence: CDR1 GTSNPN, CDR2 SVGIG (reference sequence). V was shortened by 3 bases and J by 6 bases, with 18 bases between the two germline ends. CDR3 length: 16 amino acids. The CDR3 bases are TGTGCCTGGAGGACAGGACGGCTACCCCGTAATTCACCCCTCCACTTT. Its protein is CAWRTGRLPRNSPLHF.

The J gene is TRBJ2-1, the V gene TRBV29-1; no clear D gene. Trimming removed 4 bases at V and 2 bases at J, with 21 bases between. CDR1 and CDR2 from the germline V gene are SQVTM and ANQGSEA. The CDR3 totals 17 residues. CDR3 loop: CSVVGHDGNQPYNEQFF. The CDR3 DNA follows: TGCAGCGTTGTAGGTCATGACGGAAACCAACCCTACAATGAGCAGTTCTTC.

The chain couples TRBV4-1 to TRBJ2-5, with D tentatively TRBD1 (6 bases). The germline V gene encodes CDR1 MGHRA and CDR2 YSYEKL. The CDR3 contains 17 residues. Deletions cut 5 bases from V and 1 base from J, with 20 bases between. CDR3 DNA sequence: TGCGCCAGCAGCTTGGTTGGCGACAGGTCAGTCCAAGAGACCCAGTACTTC. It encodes CASSLVGDRSVQETQYF.

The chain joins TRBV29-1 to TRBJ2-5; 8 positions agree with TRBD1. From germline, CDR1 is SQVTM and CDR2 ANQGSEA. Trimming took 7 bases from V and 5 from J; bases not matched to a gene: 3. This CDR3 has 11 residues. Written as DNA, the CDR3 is TGCAGCGCTCGACAGGGGGAGACCCAGTACTTC. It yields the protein CSARQGETQYF.

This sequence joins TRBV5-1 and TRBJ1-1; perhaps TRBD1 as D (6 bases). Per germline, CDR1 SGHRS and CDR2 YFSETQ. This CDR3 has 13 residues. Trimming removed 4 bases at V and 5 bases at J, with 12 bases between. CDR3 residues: CASSKEDRTEAFF. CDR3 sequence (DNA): TGCGCCAGCAGCAAGGAGGACAGAACTGAAGCTTTCTTT.

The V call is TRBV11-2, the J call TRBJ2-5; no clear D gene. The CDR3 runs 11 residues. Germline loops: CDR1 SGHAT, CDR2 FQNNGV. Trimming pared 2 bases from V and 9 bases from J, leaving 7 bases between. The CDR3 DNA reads TGTGCCAGCAGCTTAAATAGAGCCCAGTACTTC. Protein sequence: CASSLNRAQYF.